This TCR beta chain was obtained from a study of T cell repertoires in cytomegalovirus infection. As for the study in general: CMV infection together with matching HLA type was indicated by public TCR beta signatures.

Details on this clonotype: Antigen specificity is unknown. This may be a read error: a much more frequent sequence differs by one nucleotide.

Germline CDR1 reads MGHRA; CDR2 reads YSYEKL. J was trimmed by 2 bases and V by 3 bases; bases with no gene match: 8. The CDR3 extends over 16 amino acids. Study results and caveats: The cumulative frequency of public TCR beta families distinguished individuals who carried CMV together with the relevant HLA. The study found HLA-C-restricted CMV-specific TCR beta clonotypes dominating the ex vivo response.

TCRdb used MiXCR to reprocess the reads, holding one entry per CDR3 protein. Here the sample spans approximately 750,000 distinct CDR3 sequences, 35% to 45% being singletons. The V gene is TRBV4-1, the J gene TRBJ2-3, with 7 positions matching TRBD1. Specimen: PBMCs. This TCR was recovered from a human donor in good health (CMV status not recorded). Some clones in this sample may be carry-over from other donors' samples. The CDR3 coding sequence is TGCGCCAGCAGCCACACAGGGGCTGTGTACACAGATACGCAGTATTTT. As protein: CASSHTGAVYTDTQYF.